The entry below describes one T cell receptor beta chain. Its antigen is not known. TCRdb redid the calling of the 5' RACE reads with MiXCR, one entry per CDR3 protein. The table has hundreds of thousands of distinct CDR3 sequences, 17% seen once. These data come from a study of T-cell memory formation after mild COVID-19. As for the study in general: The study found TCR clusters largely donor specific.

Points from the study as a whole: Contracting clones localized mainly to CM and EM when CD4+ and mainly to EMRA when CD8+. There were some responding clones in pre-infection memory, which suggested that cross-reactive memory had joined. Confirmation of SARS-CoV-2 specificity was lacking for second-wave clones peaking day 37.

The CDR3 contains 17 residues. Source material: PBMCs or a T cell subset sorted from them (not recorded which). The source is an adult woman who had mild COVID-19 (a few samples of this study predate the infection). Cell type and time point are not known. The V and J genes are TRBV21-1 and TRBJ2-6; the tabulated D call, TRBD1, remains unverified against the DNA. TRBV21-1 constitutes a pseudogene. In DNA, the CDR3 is TGTGCCAGCAGAGAGGCAGGCGCTAACTCTGGGGCCAACGTCCTGACTTTC. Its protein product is CASREAGANSGANVLTF.